This entry describes one TCR beta chain. The antigen is not known. This sample was taken from a study of cytomegalovirus exposure and HLA in healthy donors. Study-wide background: Earlier work reported approximately 100 million unique TCR beta sequences from some 170 million T cells. Whole-study findings and limits: The study listed under 200 cytomegalovirus-associated TCR beta chains. The likely explanation for a cluster of highly shared sequence variants was sequencing artifact.

The junction had 10 bases not matched to a gene; V was cut back by 0 bases and J by 5 bases. This CDR3 has 16 residues. CDR1 GTSNPN and CDR2 SVGIG come from the germline V gene (reference sequence). The PCR ran on 60 Vbeta and 13 Jbeta primers. Sequencing was performed with immunoSEQ multiplex PCR; in TCRdb, only in-frame clones are kept and a portion is missing. There are fewer than 200,000 clones in the sample; approximately 71% occur only once, and around 4.6% lies in the top ten. The sequencing sample was made of PBMCs. The rearrangement joins TRBV30 to TRBJ1-5, with 7 bases aligning to TRBD1. The TCR comes from a male donor in good health and CMV-seronegative. Here the CDR3 DNA reads TGTGCCTGGAGTGTAAGTCGGGGACAGCATTATCAGCCCCAGCATTTT. Protein sequence: CAWSVSRGQHYQPQHF.